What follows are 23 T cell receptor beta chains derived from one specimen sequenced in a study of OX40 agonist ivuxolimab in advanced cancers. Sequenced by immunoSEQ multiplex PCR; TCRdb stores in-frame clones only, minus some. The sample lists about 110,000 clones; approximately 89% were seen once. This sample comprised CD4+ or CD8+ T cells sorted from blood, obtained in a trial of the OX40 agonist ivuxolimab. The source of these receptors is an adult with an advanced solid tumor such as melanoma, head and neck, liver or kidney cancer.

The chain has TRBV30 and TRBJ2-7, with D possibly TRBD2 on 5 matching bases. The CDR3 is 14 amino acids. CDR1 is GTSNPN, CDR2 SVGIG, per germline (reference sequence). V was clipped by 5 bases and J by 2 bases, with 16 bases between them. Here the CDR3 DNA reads TGTGCCTGGGGCGGACTCCGTCGGGCCTACGAGCAGTACTTC. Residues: CAWGGLRRAYEQYF.

The CDR3 sequence is CASSESRTSGLGADTQYF. Written as DNA, the CDR3 is TGTGCCAGCAGTGAATCGAGGACCAGCGGCTTGGGTGCAGATACGCAGTATTTT. The chain couples TRBV6-1 to TRBJ2-3, with D perhaps matching TRBD2 (5 bases). Germline V gives CDR1 MNHNS, CDR2 SASEGT. Trimming shortened V by 2 bases and J by 4 bases, and 22 bases separated the two germline ends. The CDR3 totals 18 residues.

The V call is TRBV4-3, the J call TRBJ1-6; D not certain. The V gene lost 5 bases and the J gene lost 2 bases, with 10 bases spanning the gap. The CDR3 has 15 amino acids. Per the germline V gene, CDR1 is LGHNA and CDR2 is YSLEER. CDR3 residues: CASSYSGTYNSPLHF. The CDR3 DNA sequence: TGCGCCAGCAGCTATTCCGGGACCTATAATTCACCCCTCCACTTT.

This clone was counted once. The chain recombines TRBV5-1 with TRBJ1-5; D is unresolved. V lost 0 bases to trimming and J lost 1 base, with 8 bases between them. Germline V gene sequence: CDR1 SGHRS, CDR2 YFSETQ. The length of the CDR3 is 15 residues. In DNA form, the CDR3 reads TGCGCCAGCAGCTTGGGGGAAGCGAGCAATCAGCCCCAGCATTTT. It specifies CASSLGEASNQPQHF.

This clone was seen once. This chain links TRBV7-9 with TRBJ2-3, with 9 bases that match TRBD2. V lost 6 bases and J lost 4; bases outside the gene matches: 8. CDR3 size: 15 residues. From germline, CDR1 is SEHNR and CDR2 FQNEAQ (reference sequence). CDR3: CASSGGGGAADTQYF. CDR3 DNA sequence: TGTGCCAGCAGTGGAGGCGGGGGGGCCGCAGATACGCAGTATTTT.

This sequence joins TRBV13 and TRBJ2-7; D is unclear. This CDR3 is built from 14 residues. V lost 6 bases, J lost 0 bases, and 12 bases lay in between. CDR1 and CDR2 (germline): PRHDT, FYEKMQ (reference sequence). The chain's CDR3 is CASRVGPGSYEQYF. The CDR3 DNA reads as TGTGCCAGCAGGGTTGGGCCCGGCTCCTACGAGCAGTACTTC.

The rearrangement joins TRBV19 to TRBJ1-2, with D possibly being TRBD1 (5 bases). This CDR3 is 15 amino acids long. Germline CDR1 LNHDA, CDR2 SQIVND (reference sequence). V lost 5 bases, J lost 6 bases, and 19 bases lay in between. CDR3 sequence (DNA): TGTGCCAGTAGTCTACTCGTAGGGGTGGAGGATGGCTACACCTTC. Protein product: CASSLLVGVEDGYTF.

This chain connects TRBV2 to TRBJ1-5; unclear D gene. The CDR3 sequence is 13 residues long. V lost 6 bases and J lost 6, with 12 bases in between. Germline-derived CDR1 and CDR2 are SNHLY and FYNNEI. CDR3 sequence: CASSPEGSQPQHF. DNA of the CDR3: TGTGCCAGCAGCCCTGAGGGTTCTCAGCCCCAGCATTTT.

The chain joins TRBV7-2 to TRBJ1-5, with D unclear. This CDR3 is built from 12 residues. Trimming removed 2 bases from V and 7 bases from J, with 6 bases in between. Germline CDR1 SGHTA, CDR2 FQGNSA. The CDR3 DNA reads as TGTGCCAGCAGCTTACTTGGGCAGCCCCAGCATTTT. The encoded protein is CASSLLGQPQHF.

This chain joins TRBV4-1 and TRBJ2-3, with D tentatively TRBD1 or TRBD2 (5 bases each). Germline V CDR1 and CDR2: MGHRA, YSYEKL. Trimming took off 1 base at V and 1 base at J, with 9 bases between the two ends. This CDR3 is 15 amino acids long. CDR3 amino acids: CASSQVGDRTDTQYF. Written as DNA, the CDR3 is TGCGCCAGCAGCCAAGTTGGGGACCGCACAGATACGCAGTATTTT.

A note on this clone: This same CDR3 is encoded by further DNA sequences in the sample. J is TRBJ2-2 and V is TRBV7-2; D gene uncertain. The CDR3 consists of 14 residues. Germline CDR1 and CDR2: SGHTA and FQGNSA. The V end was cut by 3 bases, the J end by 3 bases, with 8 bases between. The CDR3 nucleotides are TGTGCCAGCAGCTTTGGGTCTCACACCGGGGAGCTGTTTTTT. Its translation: CASSFGSHTGELFF.

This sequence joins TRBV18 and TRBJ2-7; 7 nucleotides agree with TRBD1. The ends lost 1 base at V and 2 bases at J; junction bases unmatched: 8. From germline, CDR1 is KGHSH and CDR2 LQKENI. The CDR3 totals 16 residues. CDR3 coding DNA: TGTGCCAGCTCACCACGTAGGGACAGAGGGGCCTACGAGCAGTACTTC. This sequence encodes CASSPRRDRGAYEQYF.

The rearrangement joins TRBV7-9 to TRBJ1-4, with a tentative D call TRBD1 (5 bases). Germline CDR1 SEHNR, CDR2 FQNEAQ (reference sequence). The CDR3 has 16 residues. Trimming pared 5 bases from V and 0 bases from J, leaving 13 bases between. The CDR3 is CASSGNRLTTNEKLFF. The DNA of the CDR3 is TGTGCCAGCAGCGGAAACAGGCTTACAACTAATGAAAAACTGTTTTTT.

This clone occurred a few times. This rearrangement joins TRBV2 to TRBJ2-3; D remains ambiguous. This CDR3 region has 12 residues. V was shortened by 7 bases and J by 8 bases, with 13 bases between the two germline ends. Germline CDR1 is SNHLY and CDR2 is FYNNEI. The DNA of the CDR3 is TGTGCCAGCACCGAAGAGGCGGTTACGCAGTATTTT. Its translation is CASTEEAVTQYF.

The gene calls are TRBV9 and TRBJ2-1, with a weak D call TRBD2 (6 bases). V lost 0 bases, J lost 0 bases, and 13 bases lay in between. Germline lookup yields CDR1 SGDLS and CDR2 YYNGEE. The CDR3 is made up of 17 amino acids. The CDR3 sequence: CASSVAGSGSSYNEQFF. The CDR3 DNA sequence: TGTGCCAGCAGCGTAGCTGGTAGCGGAAGCTCCTACAATGAGCAGTTCTTC.

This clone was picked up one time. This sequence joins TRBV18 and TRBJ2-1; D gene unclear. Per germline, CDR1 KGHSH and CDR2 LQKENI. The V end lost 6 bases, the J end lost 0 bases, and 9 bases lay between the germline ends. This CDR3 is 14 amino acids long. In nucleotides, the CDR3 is TGTGCCAGCTCCCCCCCTAGCTCCTACAATGAGCAGTTCTTC. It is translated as CASSPPSSYNEQFF.

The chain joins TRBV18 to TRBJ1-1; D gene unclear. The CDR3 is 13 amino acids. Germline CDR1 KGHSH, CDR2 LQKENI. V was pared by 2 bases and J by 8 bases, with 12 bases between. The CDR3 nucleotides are TGTGCCAGCTCACCAAGGAATGAAGACGAAGCTTTCTTT. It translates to CASSPRNEDEAFF.

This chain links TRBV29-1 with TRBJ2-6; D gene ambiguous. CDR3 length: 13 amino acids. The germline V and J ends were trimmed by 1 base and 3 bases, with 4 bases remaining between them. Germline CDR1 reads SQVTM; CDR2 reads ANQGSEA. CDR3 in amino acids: CSVEGDGANVLTF. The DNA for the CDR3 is TGCAGCGTTGAAGGTGATGGGGCCAACGTCCTGACTTTC.

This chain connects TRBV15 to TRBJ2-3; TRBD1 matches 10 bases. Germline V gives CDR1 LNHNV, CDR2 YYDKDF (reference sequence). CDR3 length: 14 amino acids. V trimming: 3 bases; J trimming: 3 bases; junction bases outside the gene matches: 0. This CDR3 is CATSRGQGTDTQYF. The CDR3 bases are TGTGCCACCAGCAGGGGACAGGGGACAGATACGCAGTATTTT.

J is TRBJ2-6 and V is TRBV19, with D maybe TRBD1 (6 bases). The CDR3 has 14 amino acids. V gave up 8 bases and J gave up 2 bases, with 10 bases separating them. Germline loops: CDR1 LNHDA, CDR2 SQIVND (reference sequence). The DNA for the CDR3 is TGTGCCAGTGGTACAGGGCCTGGGGCCAACGTCCTGACTTTC. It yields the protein CASGTGPGANVLTF.

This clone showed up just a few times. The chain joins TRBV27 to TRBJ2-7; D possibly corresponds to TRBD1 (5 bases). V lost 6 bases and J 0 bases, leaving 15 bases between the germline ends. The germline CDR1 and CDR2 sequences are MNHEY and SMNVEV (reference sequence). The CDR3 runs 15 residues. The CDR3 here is CASSPTVISSYEQYF. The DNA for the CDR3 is TGTGCCAGCAGCCCGACAGTAATTAGCTCCTACGAGCAGTACTTC.

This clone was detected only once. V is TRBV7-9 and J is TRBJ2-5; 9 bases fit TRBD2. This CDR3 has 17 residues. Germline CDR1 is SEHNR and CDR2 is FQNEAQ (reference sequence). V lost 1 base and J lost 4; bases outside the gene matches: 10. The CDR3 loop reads CASSLVFSGSVGETQYF. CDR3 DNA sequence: TGTGCCAGCAGCTTAGTCTTTAGCGGGAGTGTGGGAGAGACCCAGTACTTC.

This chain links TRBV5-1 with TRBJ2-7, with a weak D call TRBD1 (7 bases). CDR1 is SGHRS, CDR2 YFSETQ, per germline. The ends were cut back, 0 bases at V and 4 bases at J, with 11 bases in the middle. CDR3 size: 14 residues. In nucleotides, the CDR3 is TGCGCCAGCAGCTTGGAGGGGGCGGGGTACGAGCAGTACTTC. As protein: CASSLEGAGYEQYF.